Listed here are 18 T cell receptor beta chains from one sample, sequenced in a study of blood T cell repertoires in COVID-19. Using immunoSEQ multiplex PCR, the repertoire was profiled, and TCRdb retains in-frame clones only, with some absent. The sample lists roughly 340,000 clones, around 87% occurring once. Sequencing input: PBMCs or T cells enriched from blood (not recorded which). These receptors all stem from a man aged 40-55 years in a cohort exposed to, infected with or recovered from COVID-19 (not recorded which).

The CDR3 region has the DNA TGTGCCAGCAGCTTAAGACAGGGTGGTAATTCACCCCTCCACTTT. Amino acids: CASSLRQGGNSPLHF. The rearrangement uses TRBV7-2 and TRBJ1-6; TRBD1 matches 7 bases. Trimming cost V 2 bases and J 6 bases; bases outside gene matches: 4. This CDR3 is built from 15 residues. The germline gives CDR1 SGHTA, CDR2 FQGNSA.

The chain employs TRBV7-9 and TRBJ1-5; tentatively, D is TRBD1 (6 bases). Germline V CDR1 and CDR2: SEHNR, FQNEAQ (reference sequence). The CDR3 runs to 14 residues. Trimming took 5 bases from V and 3 from J, leaving 11 bases between them. The CDR3 here is CASSAWGPNQPQHF. CDR3 nucleotide sequence: TGTGCCAGCAGCGCTTGGGGGCCCAATCAGCCCCAGCATTTT.

The CDR3 nucleotides read TGTGCCAGCTCACGTGAGCGGAGCTACAATGAGCAGTTCTTC. This gives the protein CASSRERSYNEQFF. The chain employs TRBV18 and TRBJ2-1, with D possibly being TRBD2 (5 bases). Germline CDR1 is KGHSH and CDR2 is LQKENI. The CDR3 runs to 14 residues. V was pared by 4 bases and J by 3 bases, with 10 bases between.

V is TRBV6-5 and J is TRBJ1-4; possible D gene TRBD1, 6 bases. Trimming cost V 5 bases and J 2 bases, with 9 bases left between them. The CDR3 loop spans 14 amino acids. Germline values: CDR1 MNHEY, CDR2 SVGAGI. CDR3 nucleotide sequence: TGTGCCAGCAGTACAGGGTCGACTAATGAAAAACTGTTTTTT. This translates into CASSTGSTNEKLFF.

V is TRBV28 and J is TRBJ2-7; 12 bases match TRBD1. The CDR3 is 15 amino acids. Unmatched junction bases numbered 6, after V lost 4 bases and J lost 5 bases. Per the germline V gene, CDR1 is MDHEN and CDR2 is SYDVKM. CDR3 amino acids: CASSYGTGGADEQYF. The CDR3 coding sequence is TGTGCCAGCAGTTACGGGACAGGGGGCGCGGACGAGCAGTACTTC. The full variable domain, with the rest looked up from reference TRBV28 and TRBJ2-7, is DVKVTQSSRYLVKRTGEKVFLECVQDMDHENMFWYRQDPGLGLRLIYFSYDVKMKEKGDIPEGYSVSREKKERFSLILESASTNQTSMYLCASSYGTGGADEQYFGPGTRLTVT.

This clone was seen once. The J gene is TRBJ2-1, the V gene TRBV19; 7 bases align to TRBD2. Germline V CDR1 and CDR2: LNHDA, SQIVND (reference sequence). The CDR3 is 14 residues long. Trimming cost V 6 bases and J 4 bases; bases outside gene matches: 6. CDR3: CASSLADIYNEQFF. CDR3 in DNA: TGTGCCAGTAGCCTAGCGGATATATACAATGAGCAGTTCTTC.

The chain is built from TRBV25-1 and TRBJ1-2; 11 nucleotides agree with TRBD1. V trimming: 3 bases; J trimming: 8 bases; junction bases outside the gene matches: 2. Germline CDR1 and CDR2: MGHDK and SYGVNS. CDR3 length: 13 residues. The CDR3 protein is CASSDRTGGGYTF. The CDR3 DNA reads as TGTGCCAGCAGTGACAGGACAGGGGGCGGCTACACCTTC.

V gene TRBV5-6 combines with J gene TRBJ1-2; D is perhaps TRBD1 (5 bases). The CDR3 runs to 13 residues. Per germline, CDR1 SGHDT and CDR2 YYEEEE. V lost 4 bases and J lost 3, with 10 bases in between. The CDR3 spells CASSPGSYYGYTF. The DNA of the CDR3 is TGTGCCAGCAGCCCAGGGTCTTACTATGGCTACACCTTC.

The V and J genes are TRBV30 and TRBJ1-6, with 7 bases aligning to TRBD1. The CDR3 extends over 14 amino acids. With V trimmed by 4 bases and J by 7 bases, 7 bases remained unmatched. In germline, CDR1 is GTSNPN, CDR2 SVGIG (reference sequence). CDR3 residues: CAWNLDRANSPLHF. In DNA, the CDR3 is TGTGCCTGGAACCTCGACAGGGCGAATTCACCCCTCCACTTT.

J is TRBJ2-7 and V is TRBV3-1 (or the pseudogene TRBV3-2); TRBD2 matches at 11 bases. Germline CDR1 LGHDT, CDR2 YNNKEL (reference sequence). Trimming at V came to 3 bases and at J to 0 bases, leaving 7 bases not matched to a gene. The CDR3 has 17 residues. This CDR3 reads CASSHTTSGSASYEQYF. The CDR3 DNA reads as TGTGCCAGCAGCCACACAACTAGCGGGAGCGCCTCCTACGAGCAGTACTTC.

V usage is TRBV10-1 and J usage is TRBJ1-1, with D possibly TRBD1 on 6 matching bases. CDR3 length: 13 residues. Germline lookup yields CDR1 WNHNN and CDR2 SYGVQD (reference sequence). V was clipped by 6 bases and J by 8 bases, with 16 bases between them. The CDR3 protein is CASSRGQGGEAFF. Here the CDR3 DNA reads TGCGCCAGCAGCCGGGGACAAGGTGGAGAAGCTTTCTTT.

The J gene is TRBJ2-7, the V gene TRBV5-6; D might be TRBD2 (6 bases). This CDR3 comprises 14 residues. Germline-derived CDR1 and CDR2 are SGHDT and YYEEEE. V lost 1 base to trimming and J lost 4 bases, with 12 bases between them. The CDR3 sequence is CASSLYQEGYEQYF. CDR3 bases: TGTGCCAGCAGCTTGTATCAGGAGGGGTACGAGCAGTACTTC.

CDR3 sequence reads: CASSSVGSFNEQFF. CDR3 sequence (DNA): TGTGCCAGCAGCTCGGTGGGCTCATTCAATGAGCAGTTCTTC. V is TRBV7-9 and J is TRBJ2-1; no clear D. This CDR3 region has 14 residues. Germline CDR1 is SEHNR and CDR2 is FQNEAQ (reference sequence). Between the trimmed V and J ends, which lost 4 bases and 6 bases, there was a span of 13 bases.

CDR3 DNA: TGTGCCAGTAGTATGCGGACTAGCCCTCTTTCTAACACCGGGGAGCTGTTTTTT. This translates into CASSMRTSPLSNTGELFF. The chain employs TRBV19 and TRBJ2-2, with 8 bases that match TRBD2. The germline V gene encodes CDR1 LNHDA and CDR2 SQIVND (reference sequence). This CDR3 has 18 residues. Trimming at V came to 3 bases and at J to 2 bases, leaving 11 bases not matched to a gene.

This clone has only one observation. This chain connects TRBV7-9 to TRBJ1-2; 7 positions agree with TRBD1. The germline gives CDR1 SEHNR, CDR2 FQNEAQ (reference sequence). Losses at the gene ends were 7 bases for V and 8 bases for J; bases not matched to a gene: 10. The CDR3 is 13 residues long. CDR3 in amino acids: CASTDSPGGGYTF. The CDR3 coding sequence is TGTGCCAGCACCGACAGCCCAGGGGGAGGCTACACCTTC.

The chain combines TRBV2 with TRBJ2-1; TRBD2 matches 11 bases. CDR1 SNHLY and CDR2 FYNNEI come from the germline V gene. V was clipped by 6 bases and J by 0 bases; unmatched bases: 4. The CDR3 has 16 residues. CDR3 coding DNA: TGTGCCAGCAGGGCCCTAGCGGGAGGCTCCTACAATGAGCAGTTCTTC. It is translated as CASRALAGGSYNEQFF.

This chain uses TRBV6-5 with TRBJ2-7; 9 positions agree with TRBD1. Germline V gene data show CDR1 as MNHEY and CDR2 as SVGAGI. The CDR3 length is 13 residues. J gave up 5 bases and V 5 bases, and 4 bases lay outside the gene matches. In DNA form, the CDR3 reads TGTGCCAGCAGTCACCGACAGGGGGACGAGCAGTACTTC. It translates to CASSHRQGDEQYF.

The chain combines TRBV10-1 with TRBJ2-1; 9 bases match TRBD2. V dropped 4 bases and J dropped 0; count of bases not matched to a gene: 4. The germline CDR1 and CDR2 sequences are WNHNN and SYGVQD (reference sequence). This CDR3 has 16 residues. Written as DNA, the CDR3 is TGCGCCAGCAGTGGTAGCGGGAGTCGCTCCTACAATGAGCAGTTCTTC. Its translation is CASSGSGSRSYNEQFF.